The 19 T cell receptor beta chains in this list originate from one sample, sequenced in a study of T cell responses to AZD1222 COVID-19 vaccine. The protocol was immunoSEQ multiplex PCR, while the TCRdb copy is restricted to in-frame clones and leaves out a portion. Here the sample spans some 150,000 clones, about 93% being singletons. The specimen comprised peripheral blood, sampled on day 0 of AZD1222 vaccination. Receptors were obtained from an adult in good health.

The chain couples TRBV7-8 to TRBJ1-2; perhaps TRBD1 as D (5 bases). Trimming cost V 4 bases and J 8 bases, with 17 bases left between them. The germline V gene encodes CDR1 SGHVS and CDR2 FQNEAQ. CDR3 length: 14 amino acids. The CDR3 DNA sequence: TGTGCCAGCAGCTCTGAGGGGTCGCACGGGGGCTACACCTTC. Amino acid sequence: CASSSEGSHGGYTF.

The chain carries TRBV4-1 and TRBJ1-1; the D is unclear. The CDR3 runs to 15 residues. Trimming cost V 1 base and J 7 bases, with 16 bases left between them. Germline loops: CDR1 MGHRA, CDR2 YSYEKL. CDR3 DNA: TGCGCCAGCAGCCAAGCAGCGGAGGGAGTGAGTGAAGCTTTCTTT. Residues: CASSQAAEGVSEAFF.

The chain is built from TRBV27 and TRBJ1-4, with 7 bases that match TRBD1. Germline V CDR1 and CDR2: MNHEY, SMNVEV (reference sequence). This CDR3 region has 15 residues. V lost 3 bases, J lost 3 bases, and 4 bases stayed unmatched. The DNA of the CDR3 is TGTGCCAGCAGTTTTCTCAGGGGGGCTAATGAAAAACTGTTTTTT. Protein sequence: CASSFLRGANEKLFF.

The chain employs TRBV18 and TRBJ2-7; 15 nucleotides agree with TRBD2. The germline CDR1 and CDR2 sequences are KGHSH and LQKENI. Unmatched junction bases numbered 4, after V lost 2 bases and J lost 5 bases. CDR3 length equals 16 residues. The CDR3 loop is CASSPGLAGGTHEQYV. CDR3 coding DNA: TGTGCCAGCTCACCAGGACTAGCGGGAGGGACCCACGAGCAGTACGTC.

There are a few counts of this clone. The CDR3: CASSLVGYEQYV. CDR3 nucleotide sequence: TGTGCCAGCAGCTTGGTCGGCTACGAGCAGTACGTC. V usage is TRBV5-6 and J usage is TRBJ2-7; D is unresolved. Trimming stripped 0 bases from V and 3 bases from J, with 4 bases between. Per the germline V gene, CDR1 is SGHDT and CDR2 is YYEEEE. CDR3 length equals 12 residues.

The gene calls are TRBV7-2 and TRBJ2-3; 15 nucleotides agree with TRBD2. The CDR3 has 18 residues. Germline V CDR1 and CDR2: SGHTA, FQGNSA. V was pared by 5 bases and J by 1 base, with 7 bases of the junction left unmatched. This CDR3 reads CASSNPGLAGGRTDTQYF. The CDR3 region has the DNA TGTGCCAGCAGCAACCCGGGACTAGCGGGGGGCCGCACAGATACGCAGTATTTT.

J is TRBJ2-1 and V is TRBV11-3; 10 nucleotides align to TRBD2. Per germline, CDR1 SGHNT and CDR2 YENEEA. V lost 6 bases, J lost 5 bases, and 10 bases stayed unmatched. The CDR3 is made up of 16 amino acids. The CDR3 DNA follows: TGTGCCAGCAGTAACGGGACTAGCGCTAGAAACAATGAGCAGTTCTTC. This gives the protein CASSNGTSARNNEQFF.

CDR3 sequence (DNA): TGCGCCAGCGAAAGATGTTCCTACAATGAGCAGTTCTTC. This encodes CASERCSYNEQFF. This sequence joins TRBV23-1 and TRBJ2-1; D is undetermined. Being an ORF, TRBV23-1 has a function that is uncertain. This CDR3 is built from 13 residues. Deletions cut 8 bases from V and 1 base from J, with 9 bases between.

This clone is a singleton in its sample. In DNA, the CDR3 is TGTGCCTGGAGTGAAGGGGCCAAAAACATTCAGTACTTC. Translated, it gives CAWSEGAKNIQYF. This chain joins TRBV30 and TRBJ2-4; D unclear. The germline CDR1 and CDR2 sequences are GTSNPN and SVGIG (reference sequence). The CDR3 has 13 amino acids. V was trimmed by 1 base and J by 1 base, leaving 5 bases between them. The full variable domain, rest sourced from reference TRBV30 and TRBJ2-4, is SQTIHQWPATLVQPVGSPLSLECTVEGTSNPNLYWYRQAAGRGLQLLFYSVGIGQISSEVPQNLSASRPQDRQFILSSKKLLLSDSGFYLCAWSEGAKNIQYFGAGTRLSVL.

V is TRBV5-6 and J is TRBJ2-7, with 8 bases lining up with TRBD2. With 2 bases clipped from V and 6 bases from J, the junction kept 7 bases outside the gene matches. Germline V lookup: CDR1 SGHDT, CDR2 YYEEEE. The CDR3 covers 14 residues. CDR3 DNA sequence: TGTGCCAGCAGCTTAGCGGGAGCGGCGGTCGAGCAGTACGTC. It is translated as CASSLAGAAVEQYV.

This rearrangement joins TRBV27 to TRBJ2-3, with D perhaps matching TRBD2 (6 bases). This CDR3 has 13 amino acids. Germline V gene data show CDR1 as MNHEY and CDR2 as SMNVEV (reference sequence). V dropped 7 bases and J dropped 5 bases, with 13 bases sitting between them. CDR3 sequence: CASTSGVRDTQYF. Written as DNA, the CDR3 is TGTGCCAGCACCTCGGGAGTCAGAGATACGCAGTATTTT.

The V call is TRBV18, the J call TRBJ1-1; weak D call: TRBD1 (5 bases). Trimming left V 3 bases short and J 0 bases short, with 11 bases between. The CDR3 totals 15 residues. Germline V gives CDR1 KGHSH, CDR2 LQKENI. The CDR3 loop reads CASSPDRGVNTEAFF. CDR3 in DNA: TGTGCCAGCTCACCCGACAGAGGTGTGAACACTGAAGCTTTCTTT.

This clone is judged medium-sized. The genes are TRBV4-3 and TRBJ1-4; 10 bases fit TRBD1. Germline V gene sequence: CDR1 LGHNA, CDR2 YSLEER. J lost 6 bases, V lost 1 base, and 5 bases had no gene match. The CDR3 extends over 16 amino acids. The CDR3 protein is CASSQATGTGDEKLFF. Written as DNA, the CDR3 is TGCGCCAGCAGCCAAGCAACAGGGACAGGGGATGAAAAACTGTTTTTT.

The genes are TRBV5-1 and TRBJ1-1; D gene unclear. There are 13 residues in the CDR3. V lost 5 bases and J 4 bases, leaving 12 bases between the germline ends. CDR1 is SGHRS and CDR2 is YFSETQ in the germline V gene. CDR3 bases: TGCGCCAGCAGGGACCGACCCGCCACTGAAGCTTTCTTT. This gives the protein CASRDRPATEAFF.

The J gene is TRBJ1-6, the V gene TRBV19; D remains ambiguous. Trimming pared 1 base from V and 8 bases from J, leaving 9 bases between. The CDR3 runs to 14 residues. The germline V gene has CDR1 LNHDA and CDR2 SQIVND (reference sequence). CDR3 sequence (DNA): TGTGCCAGTAGTATAGGGGGAATGGATTCACCCCTCCACTTT. This gives the protein CASSIGGMDSPLHF.

V gene TRBV7-6 combines with J gene TRBJ1-5; D remains ambiguous. Trimming stripped 0 bases from V and 3 bases from J, with 3 bases between. Per germline, CDR1 SGHVS and CDR2 FNYEAQ. The CDR3 length is 13 residues. CDR3 in amino acids: CASSLALNQPQHF. CDR3 in DNA: TGTGCCAGCAGCTTAGCGCTCAATCAGCCCCAGCATTTT.

The chain combines TRBV15 with TRBJ1-2; TRBD1 is a possible D gene (6 bases). This CDR3 spans 13 amino acids. Germline V CDR1 and CDR2: LNHNV, YYDKDF (reference sequence). Trimming removed 5 bases from V and 2 bases from J, with 9 bases in between. The CDR3 reads CATSAGTNYGYTF. CDR3 DNA sequence: TGTGCCACCAGCGCCGGGACAAACTATGGCTACACCTTC.

V gene TRBV19 combines with J gene TRBJ2-5, with 8 nucleotides matching TRBD1. Germline V gives CDR1 LNHDA, CDR2 SQIVND (reference sequence). The V gene end was trimmed by 11 bases and the J gene end by 5 bases; junction bases not matched to a gene: 7. This CDR3 comprises 12 residues. The CDR3 is CASMDRAETQYF. In DNA form, the CDR3 reads TGTGCCTCTATGGACAGGGCGGAGACCCAGTACTTC. The entire variable domain, with the rest obtained from reference TRBV19 and TRBJ2-5, is as follows: DGGITQSPKYLFRKEGQNVTLSCEQNLNHDAMYWYRQDPGQGLRLIYYSQIVNDFQKGDIAEGYSVSREKKESFPLTVTSAQKNPTAFYLCASMDRAETQYFGPGTRLLVL.

The CDR3, as DNA: TGTGCCTTTGTTGACCGGGCGGACCTGAACACTGAAGCTTTCTTT. This sequence encodes CAFVDRADLNTEAFF. This sequence joins TRBV13 and TRBJ1-1; no reliable D call. The V end lost 11 bases, the J end lost 0 bases, and 19 bases lay between the germline ends. The length of the CDR3 is 15 residues. The germline CDR1 and CDR2 sequences are PRHDT and FYEKMQ (reference sequence).